This TCR beta chain was documented in a study of T-cell reconstitution after alpha-beta-depleted transplantation in children. Study-wide findings and caveats: Several hundred expanded graft clones reportedly were the source of alpha-beta T cells about two months after transplant. Several patients had high TCRbeta diversity at day 60; it came from surviving recipient T cells and thymic progenitors. T-cell numbers and diversity, one year after transplant, stemmed largely from T cells that were newly produced.

This clonotype was detected a few times. What it binds is not known. Unique molecular identifiers were incorporated when the TCRbeta library was constructed. Each CDR3 protein is one row after TCRdb ran MiXCR on the PCR reads. The sample gives fewer than 400,000 distinct CDR3 sequences, over 20% of which show up once; approximately 9.9% is in the top ten. From germline, CDR1 is MNHEY and CDR2 SVGAGI. The length of the CDR3 is 13 residues. Trimming left V 0 bases short and J 7 bases short, with 9 bases between. This receptor was obtained from a male patient younger than 18 who had a stem cell transplant for acute lymphoblastic leukemia, so the T cells may come from the graft donor. The genes are TRBV6-5 and TRBJ1-2; no reliable D call. The sample consisted of PBMCs, mostly from graft donor cells, taken 180 days after TCRalphabeta/CD19-depleted stem cell transplant. CDR3 protein: CASSYSGHSGYTF. In DNA form, the CDR3 reads TGTGCCAGCAGTTACTCCGGTCACTCTGGCTACACCTTC.